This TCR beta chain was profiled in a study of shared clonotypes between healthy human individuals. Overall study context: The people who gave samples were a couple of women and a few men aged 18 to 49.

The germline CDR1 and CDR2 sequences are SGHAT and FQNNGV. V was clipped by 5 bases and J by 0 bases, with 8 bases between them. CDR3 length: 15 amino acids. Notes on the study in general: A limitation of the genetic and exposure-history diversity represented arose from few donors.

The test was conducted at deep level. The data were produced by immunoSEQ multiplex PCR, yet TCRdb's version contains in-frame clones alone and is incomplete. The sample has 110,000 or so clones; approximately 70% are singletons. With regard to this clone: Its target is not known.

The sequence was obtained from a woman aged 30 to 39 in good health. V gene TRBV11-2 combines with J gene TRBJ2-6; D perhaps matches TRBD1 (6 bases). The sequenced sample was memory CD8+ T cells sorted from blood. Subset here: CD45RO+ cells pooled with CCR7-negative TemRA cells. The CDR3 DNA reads TGTGCCAGCAGCAAGGACAGCTCTGGGGCCAACGTCCTGACTTTC. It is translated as CASSKDSSGANVLTF.